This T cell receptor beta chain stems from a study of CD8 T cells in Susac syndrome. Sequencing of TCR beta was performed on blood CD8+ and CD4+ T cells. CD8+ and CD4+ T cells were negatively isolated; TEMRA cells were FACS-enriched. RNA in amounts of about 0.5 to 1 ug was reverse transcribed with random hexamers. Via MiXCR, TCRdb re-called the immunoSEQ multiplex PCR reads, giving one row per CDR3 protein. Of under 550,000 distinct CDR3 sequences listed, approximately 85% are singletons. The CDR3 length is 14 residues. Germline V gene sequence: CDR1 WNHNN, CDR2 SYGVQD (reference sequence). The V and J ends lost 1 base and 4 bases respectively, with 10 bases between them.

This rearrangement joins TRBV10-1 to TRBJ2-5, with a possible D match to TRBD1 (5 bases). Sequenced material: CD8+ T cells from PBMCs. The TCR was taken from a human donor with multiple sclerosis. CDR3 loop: CASSEFRGGETQYF. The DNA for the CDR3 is TGCGCCAGCAGTGAGTTTAGGGGCGGAGAGACCCAGTACTTC.